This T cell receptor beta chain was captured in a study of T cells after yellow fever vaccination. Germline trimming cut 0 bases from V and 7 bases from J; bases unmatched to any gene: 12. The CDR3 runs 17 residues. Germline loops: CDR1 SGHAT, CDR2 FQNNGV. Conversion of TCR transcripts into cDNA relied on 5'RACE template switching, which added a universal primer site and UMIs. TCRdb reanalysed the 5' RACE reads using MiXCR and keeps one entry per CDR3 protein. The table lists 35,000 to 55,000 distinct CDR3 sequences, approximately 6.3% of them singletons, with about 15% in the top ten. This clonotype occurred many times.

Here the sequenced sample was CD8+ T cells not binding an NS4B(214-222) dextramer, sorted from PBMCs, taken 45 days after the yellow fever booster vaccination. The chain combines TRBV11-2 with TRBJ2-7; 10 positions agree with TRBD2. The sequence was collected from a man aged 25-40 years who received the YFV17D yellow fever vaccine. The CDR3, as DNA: TGTGCCAGCAGCTTAGATCTAGTTCTAGCGGGAGAATTTGAGCAGTACTTC. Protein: CASSLDLVLAGEFEQYF. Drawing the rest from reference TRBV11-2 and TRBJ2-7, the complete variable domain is EAGVAQSPRYKIIEKRQSVAFWCNPISGHATLYWYQQILGQGPKLLIQFQNNGVVDDSQLPKDRFSAERLKGVDSTLKIQPAKLEDSAVYLCASSLDLVLAGEFEQYFGPGTRLTVT.